The clone carrying this T cell receptor (beta chain) was seen repeatedly, ten times or more. Its antigen is undetermined. TCRdb ran MiXCR on the 5' RACE reads and lists one entry per CDR3 protein. Of approximately 80,000 distinct CDR3 sequences in the sample, under 4.5% were seen once. The sample belongs to a study of neurological immune-mediated disorders. Study observations and caveats: HTLV-1-associated myelopathy had the most TCR clonal expansion, while multiple sclerosis had the least, a level that fell below healthy controls.

Losses at the gene ends were 6 bases for V and 6 bases for J; bases not matched to a gene: 2. The CDR3 runs to 12 residues. The germline V gene has CDR1 WSHSY and CDR2 SAAADI. Time point: longitudinal time-point 3. This receptor was taken from a woman aged 55-69 years with multiple sclerosis. Sequencing was done on a sample of PBMCs. This chain joins TRBV10-2 and TRBJ2-1; 7 bases align to TRBD2. The CDR3 is CASSPSGNEQFF. The CDR3 region has the DNA TGCGCCAGCAGCCCTAGCGGCAATGAGCAGTTCTTC.